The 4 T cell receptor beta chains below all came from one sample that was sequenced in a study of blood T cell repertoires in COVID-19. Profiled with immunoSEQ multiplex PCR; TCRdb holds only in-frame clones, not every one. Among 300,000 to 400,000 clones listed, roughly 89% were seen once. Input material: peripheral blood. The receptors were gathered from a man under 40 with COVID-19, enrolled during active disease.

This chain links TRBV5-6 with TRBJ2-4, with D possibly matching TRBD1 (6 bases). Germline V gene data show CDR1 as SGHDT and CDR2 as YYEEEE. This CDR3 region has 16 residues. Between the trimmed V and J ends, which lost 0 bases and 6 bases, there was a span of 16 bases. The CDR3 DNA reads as TGTGCCAGCAGCTTGGGCCCAGGGGACACAGGAAACATTCAGTACTTC. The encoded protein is CASSLGPGDTGNIQYF.

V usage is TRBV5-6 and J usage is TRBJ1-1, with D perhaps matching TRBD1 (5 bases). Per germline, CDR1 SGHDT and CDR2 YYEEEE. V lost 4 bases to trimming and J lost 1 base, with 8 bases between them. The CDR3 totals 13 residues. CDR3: CASSRGGNTEAFF. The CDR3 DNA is TGTGCCAGCAGCAGGGGCGGGAACACTGAAGCTTTCTTT. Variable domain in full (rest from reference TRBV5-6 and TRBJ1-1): DAGVTQSPTHLIKTRGQQVTLRCSPKSGHDTVSWYQQALGQGPQFIFQYYEEEERQRGNFPDRFSGHQFPNYSSELNVNALLLGDSALYLCASSRGGNTEAFFGQGTRLTVV.

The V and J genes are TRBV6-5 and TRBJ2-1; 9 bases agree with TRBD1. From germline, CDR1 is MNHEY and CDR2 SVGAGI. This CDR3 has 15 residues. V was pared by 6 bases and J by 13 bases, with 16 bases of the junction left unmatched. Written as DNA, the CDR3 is TGTGCCAGCAGACCAAAGTCACAGGGGGCGATTCCCCAGTTCTTC. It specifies CASRPKSQGAIPQFF.

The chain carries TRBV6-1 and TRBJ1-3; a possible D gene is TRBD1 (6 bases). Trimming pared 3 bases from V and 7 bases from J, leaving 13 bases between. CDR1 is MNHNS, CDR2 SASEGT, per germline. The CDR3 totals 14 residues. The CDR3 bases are TGTGCCAGCAGTGATTCGGCAGGGGTGAACACCATATATTTT. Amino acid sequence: CASSDSAGVNTIYF.